A single sample gave rise to the 26 T cell receptor beta chains below, sequenced in a study of T cell changes during pregnancy in multiple sclerosis. Repertoires were generated with immunoSEQ multiplex PCR, while TCRdb's copy carries only in-frame clones and drops some. In the table there are 75,000 to 95,000 clones, 92% of which are singletons. The sequencing here drew on peripheral blood, taken in the first trimester of pregnancy. The receptor set was obtained from a female donor with multiple sclerosis, enrolled in a pregnancy study.

This rearrangement joins TRBV9 to TRBJ2-1, with TRBD1 identical over 12 bases. V shed 0 bases and J 5 bases; nucleotides not matched to a gene: 3. The germline V gene has CDR1 SGDLS and CDR2 YYNGEE. There are 16 residues in the CDR3. The CDR3 region has the DNA TGTGCCAGCAGCGTAGTCGGGACAGGGGGCCACAATGAGCAGTTCTTC. The encoded protein is CASSVVGTGGHNEQFF.

The chain links TRBV19 to TRBJ1-2, with 8 positions matching TRBD1. Losses at the gene ends were 9 bases for V and 8 bases for J; bases not matched to a gene: 11. This CDR3 has 13 residues. CDR1 is LNHDA and CDR2 is SQIVND in the germline V gene (reference sequence). The CDR3 sequence is CASSRQGSSGYTF. For the CDR3, the DNA is TGTGCCAGCAGCCGACAGGGGTCGTCGGGCTACACCTTC.

The rearrangement links TRBV28 to TRBJ2-7; a possible D gene is TRBD1 (5 bases). The V end lost 6 bases, the J end lost 5 bases, and 14 bases lay between the germline ends. Germline CDR1 MDHEN, CDR2 SYDVKM. The CDR3 has 13 amino acids. The CDR3 is CASRLGRVDEQYF. The DNA for the CDR3 is TGTGCCAGCAGGCTCGGCAGGGTGGACGAGCAGTACTTC.

The rearrangement links TRBV6-5 to TRBJ2-1; 8 bases fit TRBD2. This CDR3 region has 15 residues. Germline trimming cut 6 bases from V and 3 bases from J; bases unmatched to any gene: 7. CDR1 and CDR2 from the germline V gene are MNHEY and SVGAGI. The CDR3 loop reads CASSRGLGGYNEQFF. Written as DNA, the CDR3 is TGTGCCAGCAGCAGGGGACTAGGGGGCTACAATGAGCAGTTCTTC.

The rearrangement joins TRBV5-1 to TRBJ2-3; no clear D gene. Deletions cut 4 bases from V and 2 bases from J, with 11 bases between. CDR3 length: 14 residues. Germline assignment: CDR1 SGHRS and CDR2 YFSETQ. Here the CDR3 DNA reads TGCGCCAGCAGCCGTAGTAGCCCCACAGATACGCAGTATTTT. It translates to CASSRSSPTDTQYF. Full variable domain (outside the CDR3, taken from reference TRBV5-1 and TRBJ2-3): KAGVTQTPRYLIKTRGQQVTLSCSPISGHRSVSWYQQTPGQGLQFLFEYFSETQRNKGNFPGRFSGRQFSNSRSEMNVSTLELGDSALYLCASSRSSPTDTQYFGPGTRLTVL.

This chain joins TRBV15 and TRBJ1-1; D may be TRBD1 (5 bases). This CDR3 is 14 amino acids long. V shed 0 bases and J shed 11 bases, with 16 bases lying between them. Germline lookup yields CDR1 LNHNV and CDR2 YYDKDF (reference sequence). As DNA, the CDR3 is TGTGCCACCAGCAGAGAGGGGGAGCGGGGGACCGCTTTCTTT. This gives the protein CATSREGERGTAFF.

The V call is TRBV14, the J call TRBJ2-5; D call uncertain. The CDR3 is 12 residues long. V lost 1 base to trimming and J lost 5 bases, with 5 bases between them. Germline CDR1 reads SGHDN; CDR2 reads FVKESK. The CDR3 DNA follows: TGTGCCAGCAGCCAAGTCCAGGAGACCCAGTACTTC. Translation: CASSQVQETQYF.

The chain is built from TRBV28 and TRBJ2-7; TRBD1 matches 8 bases. Germline V gene lookup returns CDR1 MDHEN and CDR2 SYDVKM. Losses at the gene ends were 8 bases for V and 4 bases for J; bases not matched to a gene: 7. CDR3 length equals 13 residues. The CDR3, as DNA: TGTGCCAGCCACAGGACAGGGACGTACGAGCAGTACTTC. This gives the protein CASHRTGTYEQYF.

V and J are TRBV28 and TRBJ1-3, with 10 bases that match TRBD1. Germline V gene sequence: CDR1 MDHEN, CDR2 SYDVKM. Trimming removed 7 bases from V and 4 bases from J; junction bases left unmatched: 7. The CDR3 is 15 residues long. The CDR3 DNA sequence: TGTGCCAGCACTCGACAGGGGGCGCCGGGAAACACCATATATTTT. Amino acid sequence: CASTRQGAPGNTIYF.

The rearrangement joins TRBV28 to TRBJ1-1, with D perhaps matching TRBD1 (5 bases). Trimming pared 2 bases from V and 0 bases from J, leaving 19 bases between. The CDR3 runs to 18 residues. The V gene's germline CDR1 is MDHEN and CDR2 SYDVKM. CDR3 bases: TGTGCCAGCAGTTTAACCTCGGGGGAGGGGCGGATGAACACTGAAGCTTTCTTT. Translated, it gives CASSLTSGEGRMNTEAFF.

The table lists this clone with a count of one. J is TRBJ2-3 and V is TRBV5-1; 9 bases align to TRBD1. CDR3 size: 17 residues. J lost 1 base, V lost 0 bases, and 6 bases had no gene match. The germline gives CDR1 SGHRS, CDR2 YFSETQ. CDR3 residues: CASSLGPTGGGTDTQYF. Here the CDR3 DNA reads TGCGCCAGCAGCTTGGGCCCTACAGGGGGCGGCACAGATACGCAGTATTTT.

The chain uses TRBV5-1 and TRBJ2-3, with 11 bases aligning to TRBD2. The CDR3 is made up of 14 amino acids. The germline gives CDR1 SGHRS, CDR2 YFSETQ. The V gene end was trimmed by 3 bases and the J gene end by 5 bases; junction bases not matched to a gene: 2. Here the CDR3 DNA reads TGCGCCAGCAGCTCAGGACTAGCGGGAGATACGCAGTATTTT. It specifies CASSSGLAGDTQYF.

This chain's CDR3 is CASSSSLRLAGPTDTQYF. CDR3 nucleotides: TGTGCCAGCAGCTCGTCCCTTAGACTAGCGGGACCCACAGATACGCAGTATTTT. V gene TRBV7-9 combines with J gene TRBJ2-3, with 11 nucleotides matching TRBD2. Germline loops: CDR1 SEHNR, CDR2 FQNEAQ (reference sequence). This CDR3 is 18 amino acids long. After removal of 4 bases from V and 2 bases from J, the junction contained 11 bases not matched to a gene.

J is TRBJ2-1 and V is TRBV7-2, with D possibly matching TRBD2 (6 bases). The CDR3 has 14 residues. Germline values: CDR1 SGHTA, CDR2 FQGNSA. With 5 bases removed from V and 6 bases from J, the gap between germline ends came to 14 bases. CDR3 loop: CASSPRDSGNEQFF. Here the CDR3 DNA reads TGTGCCAGCAGCCCACGGGACTCGGGCAATGAGCAGTTCTTC.

This chain connects TRBV15 to TRBJ2-3; tentative D call: TRBD2 (6 bases). This CDR3 is built from 18 residues. V was trimmed by 3 bases and J by 1 base, leaving 20 bases between them. CDR1 and CDR2 from the germline V gene are LNHNV and YYDKDF (reference sequence). CDR3 region: CATSSPSAWDTGTDTQYF. For the CDR3, the DNA is TGTGCCACCAGCAGCCCTAGCGCTTGGGATACGGGCACAGATACGCAGTATTTT.

The chain recombines TRBV27 with TRBJ1-1; 7 bases match TRBD1. Germline assignment: CDR1 MNHEY and CDR2 SMNVEV (reference sequence). This CDR3 is 13 amino acids long. V gave up 2 bases and J gave up 8 bases; unmatched junction bases: 5. CDR3 nucleotides: TGTGCCAGCAGTTTAAAGGGGGCTCTGGAAGCTTTCTTT. Its translation is CASSLKGALEAFF.

The gene calls are TRBV29-1 and TRBJ1-4; TRBD1 is a possible D gene (6 bases). This CDR3 is 13 amino acids long. Deletions cut 4 bases from V and 8 bases from J, with 14 bases between. Looked up from germline, CDR1 is SQVTM and CDR2 is ANQGSEA. The CDR3 reads CSVGGGAREKLFF. The DNA for the CDR3 is TGCAGCGTTGGGGGGGGCGCGCGGGAAAAACTGTTTTTT.

This chain joins TRBV30 and TRBJ2-5, with TRBD2 identical over 8 bases. The CDR3 has 12 amino acids. From germline, CDR1 is GTSNPN and CDR2 SVGIG (reference sequence). J gave up 10 bases and V 0 bases, and 4 bases lay outside the gene matches. This CDR3 is CAWSVRGGFQYF. In DNA, the CDR3 is TGTGCCTGGAGTGTACGGGGGGGGTTCCAGTACTTC.

The chain employs TRBV7-7 and TRBJ2-3; TRBD1 might be the D (5 bases). Germline V lookup: CDR1 SSHAT, CDR2 FNYEAQ (reference sequence). The CDR3 has 14 amino acids. V lost 5 bases and J 3 bases, leaving 12 bases between the germline ends. The CDR3 DNA follows: TGTGCCAGCAGCAGGCAGGGCTTAACAGATACGCAGTATTTT. Amino acid sequence: CASSRQGLTDTQYF.

This sequence joins TRBV18 and TRBJ1-5, with a possible D match to TRBD1 (5 bases). This CDR3 contains 14 residues. V lost 2 bases and J lost 2, with 7 bases in between. Germline V CDR1 and CDR2: KGHSH, LQKENI. DNA of the CDR3: TGTGCCAGCTCACCAGTACAGGGCAATCAGCCCCAGCATTTT. The encoded protein is CASSPVQGNQPQHF.

The genes are TRBV7-2 and TRBJ2-3; a possible D gene is TRBD2 (5 bases). Deletions cut 3 bases from V and 0 bases from J, with 10 bases between. Germline V lookup: CDR1 SGHTA, CDR2 FQGNSA. The CDR3 runs to 15 residues. CDR3 residues: CASSFASLSTDTQYF. The CDR3 DNA reads TGTGCCAGCAGCTTTGCTAGCCTAAGCACAGATACGCAGTATTTT.

This clone was observed once. The chain carries TRBV5-1 and TRBJ2-5; unclear D gene. This CDR3 region has 13 residues. Trimming cost V 0 bases and J 4 bases, with 7 bases left between them. In germline, CDR1 is SGHRS, CDR2 YFSETQ. The CDR3 DNA follows: TGCGCCAGCAGCTTGGGCACCGGAGAGACCCAGTACTTC. This sequence encodes CASSLGTGETQYF.

This chain uses TRBV6-6 with TRBJ1-4; a weak D match, TRBD1 (6 bases). The CDR3 runs to 14 residues. Germline V gives CDR1 MNHNY, CDR2 SVGAGI (reference sequence). Trimming removed 4 bases from V and 8 bases from J, with 14 bases in between. Here the CDR3 reads CASSLTGPGEKLFF. The CDR3 region has the DNA TGTGCCAGCAGTTTGACAGGACCTGGGGAAAAACTGTTTTTT.

The gene calls are TRBV4-2 and TRBJ1-1; D unresolved. The CDR3 loop spans 12 amino acids. V was cut by 7 bases and J by 2 bases, with 8 bases left in between. Per germline, CDR1 LGHNA and CDR2 YNFKEQ. DNA of the CDR3: TGTGCCAGCATAAACAGTAACACTGAAGCTTTCTTT. Translation gives CASINSNTEAFF.

The chain uses TRBV15 and TRBJ1-5; a weak D match, TRBD1 (6 bases). Germline V CDR1 and CDR2: LNHNV, YYDKDF (reference sequence). The CDR3 sequence is 14 residues long. Trimming cost V 3 bases and J 4 bases, with 10 bases left between them. CDR3: CATSSGQINQPQHF. As DNA, the CDR3 is TGTGCCACCAGCAGCGGACAGATTAATCAGCCCCAGCATTTT.

J is TRBJ1-1 and V is TRBV30, with D tentatively TRBD1 (6 bases). V dropped 0 bases and J dropped 0 bases, with 17 bases sitting between them. The CDR3 consists of 17 residues. CDR1 is GTSNPN, CDR2 SVGIG, per germline (reference sequence). The chain's CDR3 is CAWSVPLLRGMNTEAFF. CDR3 in DNA: TGTGCCTGGAGTGTACCTCTCCTCAGGGGAATGAACACTGAAGCTTTCTTT.